This T cell receptor beta chain was profiled in a study of cytomegalovirus exposure and HLA in healthy donors. At the level of the study: Genotyping showed around four fifths of hundreds of donors falling in the Caucasian-associated ancestry cluster.

With respect to this clone: Its antigen is unknown.

Vbeta (60) and Jbeta (13) primers were used in the PCR. TCRdb keeps only in-frame clones here, not all; method: immunoSEQ multiplex PCR. The data hold about 140,000 clones, with over 75% observed a single time. General study results and limits: In all likelihood, a cluster of highly shared sequence variants was a sequencing artifact. Association of roughly 17,000 TCR beta sequences with HLA alleles was found at 0.05 false discovery rate in a later analysis.

Germline V CDR1 and CDR2: SQVTM, ANQGSEA. Trimming removed 1 base at V and 0 bases at J, with 13 bases between. This CDR3 is built from 15 residues. While unrecorded immune exposures were likely, the donors were nominally healthy when sampled. The sequenced material came from PBMCs. V is TRBV29-1 and J is TRBJ2-7, with D possibly matching TRBD1 (8 bases). The sequence derives from a man aged 50 to 60 in good health and CMV-seronegative. In DNA form, the CDR3 reads TGCAGCGTTGAAGGGACAGGGAGGGCCTCCTACGAGCAGTACTTC. It encodes CSVEGTGRASYEQYF.